Here is one TCR beta chain with its context. Its matching antigen is unknown. This entry is derived from a study of cytomegalovirus exposure and HLA in healthy donors. The study, taken as a whole, reports: The classifier, whose performance was assessed in both the original and validation cohorts, reportedly diagnosed cytomegalovirus status with high specificity and sensitivity. The study put 150 or so TCR beta chains on its list as cytomegalovirus-associated. Across donors, most TCRs were seen rarely, yet some public ones were widespread. Later analysis showed most CMV-associated TCR beta chains appearing HLA-restricted.

This CDR3 comprises 19 residues. J lost 1 base, V lost 0 bases, and 7 bases had no gene match. CDR1 and CDR2 from the germline V gene are SGHRS and YFSETQ. PCR employed 60 Vbeta and 13 Jbeta primers. Sequencing used immunoSEQ multiplex PCR; TCRdb keeps in-frame clones, though not all of them. Here the sample spans roughly 190,000 clones, around 83% being singletons. V gene TRBV5-1 combines with J gene TRBJ2-7, with 16 bases aligning to TRBD2. The sequenced material came from PBMCs. This receptor was identified in a woman in her late teens or twenties in good health and CMV-seronegative. CDR3 in DNA: TGCGCCAGCAGCTTGGTGGGACTAGCGGGAGGGGAGAAATCCTACGAGCAGTACTTC. Translation gives CASSLVGLAGGEKSYEQYF. Together with reference TRBV5-1 and TRBJ2-7, the CDR3 gives the full variable domain: KAGVTQTPRYLIKTRGQQVTLSCSPISGHRSVSWYQQTPGQGLQFLFEYFSETQRNKGNFPGRFSGRQFSNSRSEMNVSTLELGDSALYLCASSLVGLAGGEKSYEQYFGPGTRLTVT.